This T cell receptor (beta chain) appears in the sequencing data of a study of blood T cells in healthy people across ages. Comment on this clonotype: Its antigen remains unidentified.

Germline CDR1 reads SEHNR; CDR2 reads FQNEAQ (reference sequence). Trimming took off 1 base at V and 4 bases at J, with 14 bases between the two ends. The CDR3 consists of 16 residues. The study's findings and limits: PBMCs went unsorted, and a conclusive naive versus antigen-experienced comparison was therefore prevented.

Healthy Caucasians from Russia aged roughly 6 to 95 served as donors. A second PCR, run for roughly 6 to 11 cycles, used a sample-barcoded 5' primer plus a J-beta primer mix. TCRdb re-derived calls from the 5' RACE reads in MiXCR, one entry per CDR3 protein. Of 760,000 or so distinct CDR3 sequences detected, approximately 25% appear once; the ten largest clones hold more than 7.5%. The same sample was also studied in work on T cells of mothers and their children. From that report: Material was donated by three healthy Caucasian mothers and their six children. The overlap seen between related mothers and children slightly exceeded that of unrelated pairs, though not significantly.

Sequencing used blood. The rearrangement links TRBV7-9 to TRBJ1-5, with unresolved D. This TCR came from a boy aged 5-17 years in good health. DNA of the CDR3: TGTGCCAGCAGCTTAGGAACCGGGGAACGGAATCAGCCCCAGCATTTT. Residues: CASSLGTGERNQPQHF.